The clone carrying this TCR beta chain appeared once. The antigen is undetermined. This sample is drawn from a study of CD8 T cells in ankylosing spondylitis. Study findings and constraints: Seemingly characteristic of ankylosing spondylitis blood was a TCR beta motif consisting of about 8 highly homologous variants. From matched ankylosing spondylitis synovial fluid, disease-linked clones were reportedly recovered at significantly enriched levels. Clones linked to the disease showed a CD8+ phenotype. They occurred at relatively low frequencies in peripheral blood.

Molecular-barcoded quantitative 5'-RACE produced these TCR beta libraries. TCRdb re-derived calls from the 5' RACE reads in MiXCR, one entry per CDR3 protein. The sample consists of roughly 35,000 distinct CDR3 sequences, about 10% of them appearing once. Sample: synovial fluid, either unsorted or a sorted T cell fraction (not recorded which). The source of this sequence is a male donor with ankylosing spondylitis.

The CDR3 DNA reads as TGTGCCAGTAGACGGGCTACTAACTATGGCTACACCTTC. Its translation is CASRRATNYGYTF. This chain connects TRBV19 to TRBJ1-2; D gene ambiguous. CDR3 length: 13 amino acids. Germline lookup yields CDR1 LNHDA and CDR2 SQIVND (reference sequence). With 6 bases removed from V and 0 bases from J, the gap between germline ends came to 8 bases.